This T cell receptor (beta chain) is drawn from a study of control samples from healthy donors and cancer patients. Assay used: immunoSEQ multiplex PCR; TCRdb lists only in-frame clones, some missing. The sample holds approximately 92,000 clones, more than 85% seen once. Specimen: blood. The receptor's source is a young woman in good health.

For the CDR3, the DNA is TGTGCCAGCAGCATCGATATTAACGCTGGGGAGACCCAGTACTTC. Its protein is CASSIDINAGETQYF. V is TRBV7-9 and J is TRBJ2-5; the D is unclear. The CDR3 contains 15 residues. Trimming pared 5 bases from V and 5 bases from J, leaving 18 bases between. Germline values: CDR1 SEHNR, CDR2 FQNEAQ (reference sequence).